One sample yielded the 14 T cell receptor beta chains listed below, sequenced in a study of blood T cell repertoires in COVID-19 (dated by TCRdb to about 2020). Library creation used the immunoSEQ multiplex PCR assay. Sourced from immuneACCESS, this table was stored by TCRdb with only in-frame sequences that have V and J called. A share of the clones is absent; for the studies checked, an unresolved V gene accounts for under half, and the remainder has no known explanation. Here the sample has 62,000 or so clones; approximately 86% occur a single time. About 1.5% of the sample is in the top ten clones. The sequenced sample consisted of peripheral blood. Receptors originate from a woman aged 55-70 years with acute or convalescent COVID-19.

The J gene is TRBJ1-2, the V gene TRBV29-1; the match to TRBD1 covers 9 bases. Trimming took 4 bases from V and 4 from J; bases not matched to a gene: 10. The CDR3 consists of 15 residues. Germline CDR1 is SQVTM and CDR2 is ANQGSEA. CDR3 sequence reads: CSVGSWGQGGYGYTF. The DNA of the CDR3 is TGCAGCGTTGGGTCGTGGGGACAGGGTGGCTATGGCTACACCTTC.

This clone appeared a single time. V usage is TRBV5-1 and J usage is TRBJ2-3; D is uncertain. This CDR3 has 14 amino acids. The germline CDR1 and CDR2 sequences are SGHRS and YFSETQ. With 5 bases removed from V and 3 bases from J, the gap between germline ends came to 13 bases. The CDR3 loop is CASRIAAVTDTQYF. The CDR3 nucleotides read TGCGCCAGCAGGATCGCTGCAGTTACAGATACGCAGTATTTT.

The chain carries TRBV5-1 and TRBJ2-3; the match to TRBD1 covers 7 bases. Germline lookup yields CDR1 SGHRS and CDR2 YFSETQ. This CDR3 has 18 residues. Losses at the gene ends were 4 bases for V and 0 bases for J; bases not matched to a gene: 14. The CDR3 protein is CASSRGTVIASSTDTQYF. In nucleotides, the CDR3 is TGCGCCAGCAGCCGAGGGACAGTTATAGCTTCTAGCACAGATACGCAGTATTTT.

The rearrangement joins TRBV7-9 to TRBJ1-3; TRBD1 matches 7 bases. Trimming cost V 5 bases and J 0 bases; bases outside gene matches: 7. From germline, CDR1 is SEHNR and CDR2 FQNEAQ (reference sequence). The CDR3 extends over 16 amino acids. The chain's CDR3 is CASSKWTGRSGNTIYF. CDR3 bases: TGTGCCAGCAGCAAGTGGACAGGCCGCTCTGGAAACACCATATATTTT.

CDR3 DNA sequence: TGTGCCAGCAGCCCGGGGCAGGGGCAGGGAGCTTTCTTT. This sequence encodes CASSPGQGQGAFF. The chain carries TRBV7-9 and TRBJ1-1; a possible D gene is TRBD1 (6 bases). In germline, CDR1 is SEHNR, CDR2 FQNEAQ (reference sequence). V shed 5 bases and J shed 10 bases, with 17 bases lying between them. The CDR3 is 13 residues long.

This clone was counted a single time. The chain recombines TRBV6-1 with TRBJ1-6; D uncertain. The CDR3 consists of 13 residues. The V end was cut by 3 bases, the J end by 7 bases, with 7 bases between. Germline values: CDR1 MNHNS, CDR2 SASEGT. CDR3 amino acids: CASSDRENSPLHF. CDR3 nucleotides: TGTGCCAGCAGTGACCGGGAGAATTCACCCCTCCACTTT.

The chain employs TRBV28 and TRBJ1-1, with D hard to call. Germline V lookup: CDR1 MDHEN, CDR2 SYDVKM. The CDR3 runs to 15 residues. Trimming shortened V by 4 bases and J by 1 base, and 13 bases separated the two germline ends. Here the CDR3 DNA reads TGTGCCAGCAGTTCAAACTTCTATTGGAACACTGAAGCTTTCTTT. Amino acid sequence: CASSSNFYWNTEAFF.

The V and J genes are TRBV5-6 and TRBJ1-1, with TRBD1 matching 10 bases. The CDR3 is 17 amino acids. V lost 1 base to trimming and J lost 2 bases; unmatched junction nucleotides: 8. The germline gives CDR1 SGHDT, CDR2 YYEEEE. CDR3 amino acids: CASSLTGTGDFNTEAFF. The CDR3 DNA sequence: TGTGCCAGCAGCTTGACCGGGACAGGGGATTTCAACACTGAAGCTTTCTTT.

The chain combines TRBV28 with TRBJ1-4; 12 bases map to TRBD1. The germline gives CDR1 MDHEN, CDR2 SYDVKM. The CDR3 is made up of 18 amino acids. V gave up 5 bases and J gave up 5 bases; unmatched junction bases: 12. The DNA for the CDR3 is TGTGCCAGCAGTCGAAATGCCGGGACAGGGGGCCGGAATGAAAAACTGTTTTTT. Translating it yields CASSRNAGTGGRNEKLFF.

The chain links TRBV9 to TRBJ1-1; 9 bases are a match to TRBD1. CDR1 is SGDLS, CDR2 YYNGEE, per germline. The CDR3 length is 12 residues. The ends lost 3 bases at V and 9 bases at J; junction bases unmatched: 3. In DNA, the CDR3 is TGTGCCAGCAGCGGGGGACAGGGAAAAGCTTTCTTT. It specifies CASSGGQGKAFF.

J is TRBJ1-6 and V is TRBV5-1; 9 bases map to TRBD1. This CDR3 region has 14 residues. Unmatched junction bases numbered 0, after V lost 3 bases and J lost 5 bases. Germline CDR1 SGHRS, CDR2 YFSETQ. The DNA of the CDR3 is TGCGCCAGCAGCTGGACAGGGGATAATTCACCCCTCCACTTT. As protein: CASSWTGDNSPLHF.

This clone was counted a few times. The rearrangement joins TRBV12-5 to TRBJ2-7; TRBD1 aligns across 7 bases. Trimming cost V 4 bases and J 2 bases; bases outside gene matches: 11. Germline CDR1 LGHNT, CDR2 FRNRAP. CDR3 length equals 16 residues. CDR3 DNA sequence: TGTGCTAGTGGTTCGTTCCCGGGACAGAGAACCTACGAGCAGTACTTC. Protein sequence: CASGSFPGQRTYEQYF.

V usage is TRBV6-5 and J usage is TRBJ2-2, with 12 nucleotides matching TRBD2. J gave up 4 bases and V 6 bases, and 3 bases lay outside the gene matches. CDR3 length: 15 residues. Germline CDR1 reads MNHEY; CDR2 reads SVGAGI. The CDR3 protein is CASRPTSGSTGELFF. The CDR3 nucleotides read TGTGCCAGCAGACCGACTAGCGGGAGCACCGGGGAGCTGTTTTTT.

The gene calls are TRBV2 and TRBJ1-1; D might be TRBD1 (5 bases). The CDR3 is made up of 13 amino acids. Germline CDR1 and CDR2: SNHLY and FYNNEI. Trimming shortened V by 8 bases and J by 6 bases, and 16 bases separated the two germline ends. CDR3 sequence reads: CASRRQGIAEAFF. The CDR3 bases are TGTGCCAGCCGCCGCCAGGGTATCGCTGAAGCTTTCTTT.